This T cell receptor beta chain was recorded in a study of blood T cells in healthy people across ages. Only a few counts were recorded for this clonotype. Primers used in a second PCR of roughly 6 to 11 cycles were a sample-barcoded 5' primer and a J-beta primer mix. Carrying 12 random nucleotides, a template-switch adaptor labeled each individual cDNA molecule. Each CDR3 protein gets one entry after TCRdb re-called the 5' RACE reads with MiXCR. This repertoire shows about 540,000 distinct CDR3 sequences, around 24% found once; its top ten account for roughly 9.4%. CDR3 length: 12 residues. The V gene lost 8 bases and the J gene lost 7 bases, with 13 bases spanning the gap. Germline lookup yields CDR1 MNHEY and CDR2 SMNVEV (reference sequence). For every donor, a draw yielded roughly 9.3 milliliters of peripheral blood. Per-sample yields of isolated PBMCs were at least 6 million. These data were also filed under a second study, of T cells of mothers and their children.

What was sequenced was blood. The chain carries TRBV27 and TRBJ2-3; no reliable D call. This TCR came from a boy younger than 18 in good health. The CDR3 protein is CASGSLPHTQYF. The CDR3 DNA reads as TGTGCCAGCGGCTCGCTTCCCCATACGCAGTATTTT.